This TCR beta chain was profiled in a study of cytomegalovirus exposure and HLA in healthy donors. Study details: The approximately 680 first-cohort repertoires and the 130 or so validation repertoires shared the same platform, a later analysis reported.

Clones were read by immunoSEQ multiplex PCR, and TCRdb kept only the in-frame ones, dropping some. The data show about 220,000 clones, around 90% seen once. The CDR3 has 15 amino acids. With 2 bases removed from V and 5 bases from J, the gap between germline ends came to 15 bases. Germline lookup yields CDR1 MNHNS and CDR2 SASEGT. This clone was found once. It was the approximately 110-subject validation cohort, separate from the roughly 700-subject first cohort, to which the donors belonged. Sequenced input: PBMCs. This sequence joins TRBV6-1 and TRBJ2-5; D uncertain. This sequence originates from a woman younger than 35 in good health and CMV-seronegative. The CDR3 here is CASSERLGGRETQYF. The CDR3 nucleotides are TGTGCCAGCAGTGAAAGGCTTGGTGGCAGGGAGACCCAGTACTTC.